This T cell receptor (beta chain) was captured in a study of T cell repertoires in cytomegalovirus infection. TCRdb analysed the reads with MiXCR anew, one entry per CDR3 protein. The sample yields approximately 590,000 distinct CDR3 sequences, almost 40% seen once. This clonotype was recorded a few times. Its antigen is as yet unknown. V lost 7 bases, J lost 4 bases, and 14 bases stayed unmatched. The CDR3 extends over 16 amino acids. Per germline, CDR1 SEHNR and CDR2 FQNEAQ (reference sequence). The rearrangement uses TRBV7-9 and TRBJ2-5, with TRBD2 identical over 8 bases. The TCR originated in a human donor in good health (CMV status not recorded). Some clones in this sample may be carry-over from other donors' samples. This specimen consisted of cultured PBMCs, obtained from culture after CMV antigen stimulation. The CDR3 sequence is CASTSWLHREGETQYF. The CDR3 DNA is TGTGCCAGCACGTCCTGGCTCCATCGGGAGGGAGAGACCCAGTACTTC.